These 31 T cell receptor beta chains came from one sample sequenced in a study of cytotoxic CD8 clonotypes in ibrutinib-treated CLL. The repertoire was sequenced with immunoSEQ multiplex PCR; TCRdb's copy has only in-frame clones and lacks some. The data hold 250,000 to 350,000 clones, with about 72% observed a single time. Here the sequenced sample was PBMCs, taken at disease progression, from a patient treated with ibrutinib. Receptors were obtained from a human donor with chronic lymphocytic leukemia.

The gene calls are TRBV18 and TRBJ2-7; no reliable D call. The V end was cut by 4 bases, the J end by 5 bases, with 12 bases between. Germline values: CDR1 KGHSH, CDR2 LQKENI. The CDR3 is made up of 13 amino acids. As DNA, the CDR3 is TGTGCCAGCTCACTCCATTCGAGCGACGAGCAGTACTTC. It codes for CASSLHSSDEQYF.

V gene TRBV19 combines with J gene TRBJ1-1; 8 nucleotides match TRBD1. The germline V gene encodes CDR1 LNHDA and CDR2 SQIVND (reference sequence). This CDR3 is built from 14 residues. The V gene end was trimmed by 4 bases and the J gene end by 6 bases; junction bases not matched to a gene: 7. The CDR3 loop is CASSTTGARAEAFF. Here the CDR3 DNA reads TGTGCCAGTAGTACGACAGGGGCAAGGGCTGAAGCTTTCTTT.

This clone was recorded a few times. The chain joins TRBV6-5 to TRBJ1-5; no clear D gene. V was clipped by 3 bases and J by 2 bases, with 8 bases between them. Germline V gives CDR1 MNHEY, CDR2 SVGAGI. The CDR3 sequence is 14 residues long. As DNA, the CDR3 is TGTGCCAGCAGTTATGGCCCTGGCAATCAGCCCCAGCATTTT. It yields the protein CASSYGPGNQPQHF.

The rearrangement uses TRBV11-2 and TRBJ1-2; D may be TRBD1 (6 bases). V was clipped by 6 bases and J by 4 bases, with 18 bases between them. Germline V CDR1 and CDR2: SGHAT, FQNNGV. The CDR3 is made up of 15 amino acids. The CDR3 is CASRNHRVPSYGYTF. The CDR3 nucleotides are TGTGCCAGCAGGAATCACAGGGTTCCTAGCTATGGCTACACCTTC.

The chain combines TRBV11-3 with TRBJ2-3; unclear D gene. Between the trimmed V and J ends, which lost 2 bases and 0 bases, there was a span of 9 bases. Germline lookup yields CDR1 SGHNT and CDR2 YENEEA. The CDR3 has 15 amino acids. CDR3 residues: CASSLLGQSTDTQYF. DNA of the CDR3: TGTGCCAGCAGCTTACTGGGTCAAAGCACAGATACGCAGTATTTT.

This chain links TRBV6-5 with TRBJ2-7; TRBD2 agrees at 10 bases. The CDR3 sequence is 15 residues long. Germline V gene data show CDR1 as MNHEY and CDR2 as SVGAGI. J gave up 6 bases and V 5 bases, and 10 bases lay outside the gene matches. CDR3 DNA: TGTGCCAGCAGTAAAACGCTAGCGGGAGCGGTCGAGCAGTACTTC. Its protein product is CASSKTLAGAVEQYF.

With respect to this clone: The sample contains more than one DNA sequence encoding this CDR3. V usage is TRBV7-2 and J usage is TRBJ2-7, with 11 bases lining up with TRBD2. The CDR3 loop spans 14 amino acids. CDR1 SGHTA and CDR2 FQGNSA come from the germline V gene. The V and J ends lost 3 bases and 4 bases, in that order; junction bases with no gene match: 2. CDR3 sequence (DNA): TGTGCCAGCAGCTTTAGCGGGGGGGCTTACGAGCAGTACTTC. Translating it yields CASSFSGGAYEQYF.

This clone appeared once. The chain joins TRBV21-1 to TRBJ2-7; TRBD2, the table's D call, lacks a check against the DNA. TRBV21-1 is noted as a pseudogene. This CDR3 is built from 16 residues. The CDR3 coding sequence is TGTGCCAGCAGCACCCCACTAGCGGGAGGATGCTACGAGCAGTACTTC. It specifies CASSTPLAGGCYEQYF.

This chain links TRBV2 with TRBJ2-7; 12 bases agree with TRBD1. This CDR3 has 16 amino acids. The germline V gene encodes CDR1 SNHLY and CDR2 FYNNEI. The V segment lost 1 base and the J segment 6 bases; nucleotides outside the gene matches: 7. Here the CDR3 reads CASSEDEGTGGVEQYF. The CDR3 DNA reads TGTGCCAGCAGTGAAGATGAAGGGACAGGGGGCGTCGAGCAGTACTTC.

Comment on this clone: An end of the junction does not agree with germline; a read error may underlie this. The chain links TRBV29-1 to TRBJ2-3; 12 bases agree with TRBD2. The CDR3 spans 14 residues. CDR1 SQVTM and CDR2 ANQGSEA come from the germline V gene. The CDR3: CSVEGLAGLDTQYF. In DNA, the CDR3 is TGCAGCGTCGAAGGACTAGCGGGGCTGGATACGCAGTATTTT.

This sequence joins TRBV4-2 and TRBJ1-2; the D gene is possibly TRBD1 (5 bases). The CDR3 sequence is 15 residues long. The germline gives CDR1 LGHNA, CDR2 YNFKEQ. Trimming removed 3 bases from V and 3 bases from J, with 14 bases in between. CDR3 coding DNA: TGTGCCAGCAGCCAGTCGACAGCTGATTACTATGGCTACACCTTC. As protein: CASSQSTADYYGYTF.

The chain uses TRBV6-5 and TRBJ2-1; 11 nucleotides agree with TRBD1. The germline V gene encodes CDR1 MNHEY and CDR2 SVGAGI. This CDR3 comprises 14 residues. The J segment lost 8 bases and the V segment lost 4 bases, leaving 4 bases of the junction unmatched. CDR3 protein: CASSWTGGIDEQFF. CDR3 nucleotide sequence: TGTGCCAGCAGTTGGACAGGGGGCATCGATGAGCAGTTCTTC.

The chain has TRBV6-4 and TRBJ1-1, with TRBD1 matching over 9 bases. The germline V gene has CDR1 MRHNA and CDR2 SNTAGT. The trim removed 6 bases at V and 10 bases at J, leaving 9 bases unmatched. The CDR3 covers 13 residues. CDR3 sequence (DNA): TGTGCCAGCAGAGAACCGGGACAGGGAAGAGCTTTCTTT. Its protein is CASREPGQGRAFF.

The chain recombines TRBV11-2 with TRBJ1-3; 10 nucleotides agree with TRBD1. From germline, CDR1 is SGHAT and CDR2 FQNNGV. This CDR3 is built from 18 residues. Germline trimming cut 1 base from V and 2 bases from J; bases unmatched to any gene: 8. CDR3 sequence reads: CASSLGRDRGRTGNTIYF. CDR3 DNA: TGTGCCAGCAGCTTAGGGCGGGACAGGGGTCGGACTGGAAACACCATATATTTT.

This clone was recorded a few times. The V call is TRBV11-2, the J call TRBJ1-2; D is undetermined. Germline V gene sequence: CDR1 SGHAT, CDR2 FQNNGV. The CDR3 runs 14 residues. V was trimmed by 2 bases and J by 0 bases, leaving 7 bases between them. The CDR3 is CASSLRGTNYGYTF. As DNA, the CDR3 is TGTGCCAGCAGCTTAAGAGGAACTAACTATGGCTACACCTTC.

This chain joins TRBV5-1 and TRBJ2-1; D perhaps matches TRBD1 (6 bases). CDR3 length: 13 residues. The V end was cut by 0 bases, the J end by 7 bases, with 8 bases between. Germline values: CDR1 SGHRS, CDR2 YFSETQ. The CDR3 DNA follows: TGCGCCAGCAGCTTGGGGACAGAGAATGAGCAGTTCTTC. It encodes CASSLGTENEQFF. Full variable domain (missing parts from reference TRBV5-1 and TRBJ2-1): KAGVTQTPRYLIKTRGQQVTLSCSPISGHRSVSWYQQTPGQGLQFLFEYFSETQRNKGNFPGRFSGRQFSNSRSEMNVSTLELGDSALYLCASSLGTENEQFFGPGTRLTVL.

This chain uses TRBV5-1 with TRBJ2-2; either TRBD1 or TRBD2 may supply D (5 bases each). Deletions cut 3 bases from V and 0 bases from J, with 15 bases between. This CDR3 has 17 residues. Germline lookup yields CDR1 SGHRS and CDR2 YFSETQ. The CDR3 here is CASSYHRGTSNTGELFF. The CDR3, as DNA: TGCGCCAGCAGCTATCACCGGGGCACCTCGAACACCGGGGAGCTGTTTTTT.

DNA for the CDR3: TGTGCCAGCAGTTACTCTTGGACAGGGGCGGATGGCTACACCTTC. Protein: CASSYSWTGADGYTF. The chain combines TRBV6-5 with TRBJ1-2; 9 bases align to TRBD1. V lost 0 bases, J lost 6 bases, and 5 bases stayed unmatched. In germline, CDR1 is MNHEY, CDR2 SVGAGI. The CDR3 is made up of 15 amino acids.

The sample holds a few counts of this clone. The chain is built from TRBV10-3 and TRBJ2-2, with 9 bases lining up with TRBD1. CDR3 length equals 14 residues. V was pared by 6 bases and J by 3 bases, with 2 bases of the junction left unmatched. The germline V gene has CDR1 ENHRY and CDR2 SYGVKD. CDR3 sequence reads: CAISDRGDTGELFF. DNA of the CDR3: TGTGCCATCAGCGACAGGGGGGACACCGGGGAGCTGTTTTTT.

V and J are TRBV18 and TRBJ2-3, with 10 nucleotides matching TRBD2. The CDR3 totals 18 residues. Germline lookup yields CDR1 KGHSH and CDR2 LQKENI. The junction had 11 bases not matched to a gene; V was cut back by 5 bases and J by 0 bases. The CDR3 coding sequence is TGTGCCAGCTCAAACCTCGCTAGCGGGGGACGAAGCACAGATACGCAGTATTTT. Its translation is CASSNLASGGRSTDTQYF.

V and J are TRBV19 and TRBJ1-2, with 7 bases that match TRBD1. Germline-derived CDR1 and CDR2 are LNHDA and SQIVND (reference sequence). CDR3 length equals 14 residues. With 7 bases clipped from V and 2 bases from J, the junction kept 7 bases outside the gene matches. CDR3 region: CASTAGTVNYGYTF. CDR3 DNA sequence: TGTGCCAGTACAGCCGGGACAGTAAACTATGGCTACACCTTC.

V and J are TRBV5-1 and TRBJ2-6; 8 nucleotides agree with TRBD1. CDR3 size: 16 residues. Germline V lookup: CDR1 SGHRS, CDR2 YFSETQ. After removal of 6 bases from V and 0 bases from J, the junction contained 5 bases not matched to a gene. CDR3: CASTEDRDSGANVLTF. In nucleotides, the CDR3 is TGCGCCAGCACCGAGGACAGGGACTCTGGGGCCAACGTCCTGACTTTC.

This clone was detected only once. The V call is TRBV9, the J call TRBJ2-1; D remains unclear. V dropped 0 bases and J dropped 7 bases, with 8 bases sitting between them. There are 13 residues in the CDR3. Germline loops: CDR1 SGDLS, CDR2 YYNGEE. CDR3 in amino acids: CASSVEVLNEQFF. CDR3 bases: TGTGCCAGCAGCGTAGAAGTCTTAAATGAGCAGTTCTTC.

The rearrangement uses TRBV10-2 and TRBJ2-1; no reliable D call. Germline CDR1 WSHSY, CDR2 SAAADI. V lost 3 bases, J lost 0 bases, and 6 bases lay in between. The CDR3 is 14 residues long. The CDR3 nucleotides are TGCGCCAGCAGTGATAGGAGCTCCTACAATGAGCAGTTCTTC. Residues: CASSDRSSYNEQFF.

This chain joins TRBV20-1 and TRBJ2-2, with D uncertain. The V end lost 7 bases, the J end lost 8 bases, and 8 bases lay between the germline ends. The CDR3 spans 10 residues. Germline lookup yields CDR1 DFQATT and CDR2 SNEGSKA (reference sequence). The CDR3 loop is CSVLGGELFF. For the CDR3, the DNA is TGCAGTGTCCTTGGGGGGGAGCTGTTTTTT.

The chain has TRBV2 and TRBJ2-1; D not resolved. CDR3 length equals 15 residues. V was shortened by 6 bases and J by 0 bases, with 12 bases between the two germline ends. Germline V gene data show CDR1 as SNHLY and CDR2 as FYNNEI. CDR3 DNA sequence: TGTGCCAGCAGAGACACCTTGAGCTCCTACAATGAGCAGTTCTTC. This gives the protein CASRDTLSSYNEQFF.

This clone was seen just once. The CDR3 DNA is TGTGCCAGCACCCCGAGGGGATCTAATGAAAAACTGTTTTTT. As protein: CASTPRGSNEKLFF. The V call is TRBV2, the J call TRBJ1-4; possibly TRBD1 for D (5 bases). CDR1 and CDR2 from the germline V gene are SNHLY and FYNNEI. The CDR3 is 14 amino acids. The germline V and J ends were trimmed by 7 bases and 3 bases, with 12 bases remaining between them.

V usage is TRBV15 and J usage is TRBJ2-4; D is possibly TRBD1 (6 bases). The ends were cut back, 0 bases at V and 3 bases at J, with 9 bases in the middle. CDR1 LNHNV and CDR2 YYDKDF come from the germline V gene (reference sequence). The CDR3 has 15 residues. This CDR3 reads CATSRDNRVKNIQYF. The CDR3 bases are TGTGCCACCAGCAGAGATAACAGGGTCAAAAACATTCAGTACTTC.

V gene TRBV11-2 combines with J gene TRBJ1-1, with unresolved D. The CDR3 has 13 amino acids. From germline, CDR1 is SGHAT and CDR2 FQNNGV. Trimming cost V 2 bases and J 6 bases, with 10 bases left between them. The CDR3 loop reads CASSLFLSAEAFF. The CDR3 DNA follows: TGTGCCAGCAGCTTATTTTTATCCGCTGAAGCTTTCTTT.

The chain uses TRBV4-1 and TRBJ1-2; 10 bases align to TRBD1. This CDR3 spans 15 amino acids. V shed 1 base and J 8 bases; nucleotides not matched to a gene: 7. Germline loops: CDR1 MGHRA, CDR2 YSYEKL. CDR3 residues: CASSQVTDRGHGYTF. DNA for the CDR3: TGCGCCAGCAGCCAAGTAACCGACAGGGGGCACGGCTACACCTTC.

The sample holds a few counts of this clone. The CDR3 DNA sequence: TGTGCCAGCAGCTCAACCGGTGCAGGGCTAGAGACCCAGTACTTC. This gives the protein CASSSTGAGLETQYF. The chain uses TRBV7-7 and TRBJ2-5; D might be TRBD1 (5 bases). The CDR3 covers 15 residues. Deletions cut 4 bases from V and 4 bases from J, with 16 bases between. Germline loops: CDR1 SSHAT, CDR2 FNYEAQ (reference sequence).